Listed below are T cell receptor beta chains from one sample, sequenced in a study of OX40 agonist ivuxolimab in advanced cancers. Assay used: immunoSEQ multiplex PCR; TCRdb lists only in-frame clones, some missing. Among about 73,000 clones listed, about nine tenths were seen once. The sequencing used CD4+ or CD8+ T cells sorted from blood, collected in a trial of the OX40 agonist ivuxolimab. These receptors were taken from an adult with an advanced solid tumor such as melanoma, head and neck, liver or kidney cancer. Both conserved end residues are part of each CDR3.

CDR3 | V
CATSRDPKTNEKLFF | TRBV15
CSVGTSGTDTQYF | TRBV29-1
CASIRDLGSTDTQYF | TRBV6-5
CAWSVSAGGYTF | TRBV30
CASSSGLLTEAFF | TRBV19
CASKWADSYEQYF | TRBV19
CASSLGRLTQETQYF | TRBV7-2
CAWSVPGDTQYF | TRBV30
CASSQQDGETQYF | TRBV5-1
CASSKVRGTANEKLFF | TRBV21-1
CASSYYPWDPQYF | TRBV6-5
CSVATSGRETQYF | TRBV29-1
CAISPRSSGRQETQYF | TRBV10-3
CASSLLTDTQYF | TRBV5-1
CASSSLRDLTYEQYF | TRBV27
CASSLVSSGSHNEQFF | TRBV7-2
CASSGRTSHLYEQYF | TRBV25-1